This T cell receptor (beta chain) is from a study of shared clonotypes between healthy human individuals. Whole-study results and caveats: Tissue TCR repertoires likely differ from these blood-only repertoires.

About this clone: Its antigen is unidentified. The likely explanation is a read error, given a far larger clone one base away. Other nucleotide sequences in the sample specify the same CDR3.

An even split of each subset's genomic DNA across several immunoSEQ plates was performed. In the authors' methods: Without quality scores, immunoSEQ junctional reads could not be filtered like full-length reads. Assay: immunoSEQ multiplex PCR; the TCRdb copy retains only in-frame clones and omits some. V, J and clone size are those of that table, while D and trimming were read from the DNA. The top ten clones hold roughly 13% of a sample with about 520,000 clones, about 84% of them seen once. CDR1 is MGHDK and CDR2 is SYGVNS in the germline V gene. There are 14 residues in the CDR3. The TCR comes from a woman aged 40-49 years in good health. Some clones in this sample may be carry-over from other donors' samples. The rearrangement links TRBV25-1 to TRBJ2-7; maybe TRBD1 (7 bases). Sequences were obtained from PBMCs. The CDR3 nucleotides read TGTGCCAGTAGTGACTCCGCAGGGGGGTACGAGCAATACTTC. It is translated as CASSDSAGGYEQYF.